Sequencing of this TCR beta chain was carried out in a study of blood T cell repertoires in COVID-19. Study information: Material from acute and convalescent COVID-19 was sourced from the United States, Italy and Spain.

Here immunoSEQ multiplex PCR was the method, and the copy in TCRdb shows in-frame clones only, minus some. The sample includes some 300,000 clones, roughly nine tenths seen only once; the top ten take more than 9%. This clone was observed a single time. The source is a woman aged 30 to 39 who had recovered from COVID-19. Material for sequencing was PBMCs or T cells enriched from blood (not recorded which).

The CDR3, as DNA: TGTGCCAGCAGCTTTTTCGGGCAGTCCCGGGACAGGGACATGGGGATCCAAGAGACCCAGTACTTC. This codes for CASSFFGQSRDRDMGIQETQYF. This chain joins TRBV12-1 and TRBJ2-5; TRBD1, the table's D call, lacks a check against the DNA. TRBV12-1 is shown as a pseudogene. CDR3 size: 22 residues.